One and the same sample provided the 10 T cell receptor beta chains below, sequenced in a study of read filtering for tumor transcriptome and immune sequencing. From approximately 400 ng of RNA, a library with molecular barcoded alpha/delta and beta/gamma adaptors was made. TCRdb recomputed calls from the reads with MiXCR, one row per CDR3 protein. The sample has about 46,000 distinct CDR3 sequences; approximately 19% are singletons. The material sequenced was a population of CD138-negative cells sorted from bone marrow. These receptors were collected from a donor at least 40 years old with multiple myeloma.

In its sample, this clonotype was seen many times. The genes are TRBV14 and TRBJ2-7; 7 bases map to TRBD1. With 0 bases clipped from V and 5 bases from J, the junction kept 7 bases outside the gene matches. From germline, CDR1 is SGHDN and CDR2 FVKESK. The CDR3 has 15 amino acids. The CDR3 loop is CASSQDKGARNEQYF. For the CDR3, the DNA is TGTGCCAGCAGCCAAGATAAGGGGGCGCGGAACGAGCAGTACTTC.

In its sample, this clonotype was seen many times. V gene TRBV30 combines with J gene TRBJ2-7, with TRBD1 identical over 11 bases. The germline V gene encodes CDR1 GTSNPN and CDR2 SVGIG (reference sequence). This CDR3 is built from 14 residues. V shed 0 bases, J shed 6 bases, and the junction held 4 bases outside the gene matches. The CDR3 DNA reads TGTGCCTGGAGTGTAGGACAGGGGGCTTCCGAGCAGTACTTC. It yields the protein CAWSVGQGASEQYF.

In this sample, this clonotype turned up many times. The rearrangement links TRBV20-1 to TRBJ2-1; unclear D gene. There are 15 residues in the CDR3. CDR1 and CDR2 from the germline V gene are DFQATT and SNEGSKA (reference sequence). V lost 0 bases and J lost 5, with 14 bases in between. The DNA for the CDR3 is TGCAGTGCTAGAGATATGGTCCTACCTAACAATGAGCAGTTCTTC. Protein sequence: CSARDMVLPNNEQFF.

The table lists this clonotype with many counts. The CDR3 region has the DNA TGTGCCAGCAGCGCAAGCGTGGGGGTGGAGACCCAGTACTTC. Protein: CASSASVGVETQYF. V gene TRBV7-2 combines with J gene TRBJ2-5; D may be TRBD1 or TRBD2 (5 bases each). The CDR3 runs to 14 residues. Germline CDR1 SGHTA, CDR2 FQGNSA. Trimming shortened V by 5 bases and J by 5 bases, and 15 bases separated the two germline ends.

On this clonotype itself: A far larger clone is off by one base, so a read error is likely. The rearrangement uses TRBV5-6 and TRBJ2-5, with 8 bases aligning to TRBD1. The CDR3 consists of 14 residues. Germline loops: CDR1 SGHDT, CDR2 YYEEEE. CDR3 bases: TGTGCCTGCAGCTTGACAGGGGCTGAGAAGACCCAGTACTTC. Its translation: CACSLTGAEKTQYF.

This chain links TRBV4-1 with TRBJ2-3, with 10 bases that match TRBD1. V lost 4 bases and J lost 8; bases outside the gene matches: 15. The germline gives CDR1 MGHRA, CDR2 YSYEKL. This CDR3 is 17 amino acids long. CDR3 sequence reads: CASSLAPGTGVAGTQYF. The CDR3 DNA sequence: TGCGCCAGCAGCCTCGCCCCCGGGACAGGGGTTGCAGGTACGCAGTATTTT.

This clonotype has a count of ten or more. The rearrangement joins TRBV19 to TRBJ2-1; D may be TRBD1 or TRBD2 (6 bases each). This CDR3 is built from 15 residues. V dropped 7 bases and J dropped 8 bases, with 21 bases sitting between them. CDR1 and CDR2 (germline): LNHDA, SQIVND (reference sequence). CDR3 in amino acids: CASTSLGGGFHEQFF. The CDR3 DNA reads as TGTGCCAGTACATCTCTTGGAGGGGGTTTTCATGAGCAGTTCTTC.

In this sample, this clonotype turned up many times. This chain links TRBV3-1 with TRBJ2-7; weak D call: TRBD1 (6 bases). The length of the CDR3 is 14 residues. Trimming shortened V by 1 base and J by 2 bases, and 9 bases separated the two germline ends. Germline lookup yields CDR1 LGHDT and CDR2 YNNKEL (reference sequence). The CDR3 DNA follows: TGTGCCAGCAGCCAAGGACAGGATACCTACGAGCAGTACTTC. It yields the protein CASSQGQDTYEQYF.

Comment on this clonotype: A read error may be the cause here, since a much bigger clone is one base away. The conserved phenylalanine or tryptophan normally closing the CDR3 is absent here, so this likely arose from a read error. The chain uses TRBV20-1 and TRBJ1-4; D perhaps matches TRBD1 (5 bases). The germline V gene has CDR1 DFQATT and CDR2 SNEGSKA (reference sequence). Trimming removed 2 bases at V and 8 bases at J, with 21 bases between. The CDR3 length is 16 residues. CDR3 loop: CSARSNNPRDWEKLFL. CDR3 bases: TGCAGTGCTAGAAGTAATAATCCCAGGGATTGGGAAAAACTGTTTCTT.

Concerning this clonotype itself: This could be a read error, since a much larger clone is one nucleotide away. The gene calls are TRBV19 and TRBJ2-1, with a weak D call TRBD2 (6 bases). The CDR3 has 13 amino acids. Germline V gene data show CDR1 as LNHDA and CDR2 as SQIVND (reference sequence). The CDR3 region has the DNA TGTGCCGGTAGACTAGTGGGTAACAATGAGCAGTTCTTC. This sequence encodes CAGRLVGNNEQFF.